A single T cell receptor beta chain is shown here with its context. Per the germline V gene, CDR1 is SGHAT and CDR2 is FQNNGV. The V end was cut by 3 bases, the J end by 2 bases, with 11 bases between. The CDR3 runs to 14 residues. This entry is derived from a study of blood T cell repertoires in COVID-19. Study background: Samples taken during acute and convalescent COVID-19 were collected in the United States, Italy and Spain. PBMCs, B-cell-depleted T cells, or T cells provided the cDNA or gDNA that made up the material.

In the study's own analysis: Reference gene primer amplification yielded estimated nucleated cell counts. Method: immunoSEQ multiplex PCR; TCRdb's copy keeps in-frame clones and lacks some. D and trimming come from the DNA, and the V and J calls and clone size come from that table. This sample has under 15,000 clones, with about 92% found just once. The clonotype was recovered from a man aged 70 or older with active COVID-19. The chain couples TRBV11-2 to TRBJ2-7; tentatively, D is TRBD2 (7 bases). Material for sequencing was peripheral blood. In DNA form, the CDR3 reads TGTGCCAGCAGCTTTGGGGGGGGCGCCTACGAGCAGTACTTC. It codes for CASSFGGGAYEQYF.